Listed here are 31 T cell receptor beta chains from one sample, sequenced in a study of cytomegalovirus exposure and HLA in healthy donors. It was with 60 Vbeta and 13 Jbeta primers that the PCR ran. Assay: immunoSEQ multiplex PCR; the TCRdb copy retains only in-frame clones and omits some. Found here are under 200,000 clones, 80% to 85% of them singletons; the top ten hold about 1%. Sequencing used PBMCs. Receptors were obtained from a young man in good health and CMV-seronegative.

The CDR3 sequence is CASSKQGVETQYF. In DNA form, the CDR3 reads TGTGCCAGCAGTAAGCAGGGGGTGGAGACCCAGTACTTC. This chain links TRBV2 with TRBJ2-5; 7 positions agree with TRBD1. This CDR3 has 13 residues. V lost 5 bases and J lost 5; bases outside the gene matches: 5. CDR1 is SNHLY and CDR2 is FYNNEI in the germline V gene.

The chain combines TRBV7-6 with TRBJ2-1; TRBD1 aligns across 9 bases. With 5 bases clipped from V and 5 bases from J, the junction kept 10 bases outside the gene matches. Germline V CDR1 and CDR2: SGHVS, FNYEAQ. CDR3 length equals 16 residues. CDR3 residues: CASSDPYRGRHNEQFF. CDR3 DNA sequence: TGTGCCAGCAGCGACCCCTACAGGGGGCGGCACAATGAGCAGTTCTTC. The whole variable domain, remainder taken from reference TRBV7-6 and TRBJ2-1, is GAGVSQSPRYKVTKRGQDVALRCDPISGHVSLYWYRQALGQGPEFLTYFNYEAQQDKSGLPNDRFSAERPEGSISTLTIQRTEQRDSAMYRCASSDPYRGRHNEQFFGPGTRLTVL.

CDR3 in DNA: TGTGCCAGCAGCCCAACCGCTGCGGGAGAGTACAATGAGCAGTTCTTC. This gives the protein CASSPTAAGEYNEQFF. V gene TRBV7-3 combines with J gene TRBJ2-1; 7 bases map to TRBD2. Germline V lookup: CDR1 SGHTA, CDR2 FQGTGA. The CDR3 has 16 amino acids. Losses at the gene ends were 5 bases for V and 4 bases for J; bases not matched to a gene: 11.

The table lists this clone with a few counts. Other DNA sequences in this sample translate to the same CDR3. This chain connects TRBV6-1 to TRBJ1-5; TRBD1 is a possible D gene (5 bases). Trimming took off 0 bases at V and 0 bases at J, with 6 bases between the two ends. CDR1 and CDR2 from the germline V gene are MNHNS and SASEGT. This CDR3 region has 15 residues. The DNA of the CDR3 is TGTGCCAGCAGTGAAGCGGGGCATAGCAATCAGCCCCAGCATTTT. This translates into CASSEAGHSNQPQHF.

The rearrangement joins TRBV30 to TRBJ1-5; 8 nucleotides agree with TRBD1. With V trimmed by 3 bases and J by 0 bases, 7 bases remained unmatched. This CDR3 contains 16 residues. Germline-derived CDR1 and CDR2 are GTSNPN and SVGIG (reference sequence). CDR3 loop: CAWRGPGQDSNQPQHF. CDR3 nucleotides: TGTGCCTGGAGGGGACCGGGACAGGATAGCAATCAGCCCCAGCATTTT.

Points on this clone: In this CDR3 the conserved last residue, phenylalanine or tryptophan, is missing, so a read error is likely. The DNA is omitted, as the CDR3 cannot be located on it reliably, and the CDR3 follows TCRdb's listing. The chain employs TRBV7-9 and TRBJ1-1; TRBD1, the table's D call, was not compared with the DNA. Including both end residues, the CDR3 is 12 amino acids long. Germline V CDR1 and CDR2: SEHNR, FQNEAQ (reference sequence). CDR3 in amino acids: CSSSLPGTALTG.

DNA of the CDR3: TGTGCCTGGAGTGTACTGAAGGGGGCCCCCGGGGAGCTGTTTTTT. Translation: CAWSVLKGAPGELFF. V gene TRBV30 combines with J gene TRBJ2-2, with 7 bases matching TRBD1. Germline V lookup: CDR1 GTSNPN, CDR2 SVGIG (reference sequence). Trimming at V came to 0 bases and at J to 6 bases, leaving 7 bases not matched to a gene. The CDR3 runs to 15 residues.

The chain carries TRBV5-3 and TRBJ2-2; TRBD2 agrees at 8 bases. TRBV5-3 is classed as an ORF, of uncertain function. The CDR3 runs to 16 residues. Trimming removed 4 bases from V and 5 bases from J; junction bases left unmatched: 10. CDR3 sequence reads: CARSTLRGGGTGELFF. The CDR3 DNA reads TGTGCCAGAAGCACGCTACGGGGGGGCGGGACCGGGGAGCTGTTTTTT.

In DNA, the CDR3 is TGTGCCACAGACCCAGGGAAGTACTTC. Protein: CATDPGKYF. The chain uses TRBV21-1 and TRBJ2-7; TRBD1, the D gene given by the table, was not confirmed from the DNA. TRBV21-1 is classified as a pseudogene. This CDR3 contains 9 residues.

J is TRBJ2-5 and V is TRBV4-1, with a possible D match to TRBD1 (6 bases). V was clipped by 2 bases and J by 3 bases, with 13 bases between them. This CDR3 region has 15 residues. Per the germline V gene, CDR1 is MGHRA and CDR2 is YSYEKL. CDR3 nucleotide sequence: TGCGCCAGCAGCCAACATAGCCAGGGGAAAGAGACCCAGTACTTC. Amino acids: CASSQHSQGKETQYF.

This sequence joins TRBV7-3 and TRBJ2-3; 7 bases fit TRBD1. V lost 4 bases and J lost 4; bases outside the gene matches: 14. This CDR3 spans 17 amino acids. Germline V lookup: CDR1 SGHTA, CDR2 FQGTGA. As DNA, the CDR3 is TGTGCCAGCAGCTCAAGAAACAGGGGATTGGGGGCAGATACGCAGTATTTT. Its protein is CASSSRNRGLGADTQYF.

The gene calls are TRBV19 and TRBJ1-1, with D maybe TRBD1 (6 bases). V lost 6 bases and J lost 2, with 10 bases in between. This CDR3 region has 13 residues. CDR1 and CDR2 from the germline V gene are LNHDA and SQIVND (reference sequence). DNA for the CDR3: TGTGCCAGTAGGGACAGAATTAACACTGAAGCTTTCTTT. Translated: CASRDRINTEAFF.

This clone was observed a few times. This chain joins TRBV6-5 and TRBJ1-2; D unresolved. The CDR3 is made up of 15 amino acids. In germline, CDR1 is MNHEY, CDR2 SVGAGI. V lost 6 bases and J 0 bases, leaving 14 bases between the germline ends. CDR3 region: CASSPGLQPNYGYTF. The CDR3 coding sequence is TGTGCCAGCAGCCCCGGGTTACAACCTAACTATGGCTACACCTTC.

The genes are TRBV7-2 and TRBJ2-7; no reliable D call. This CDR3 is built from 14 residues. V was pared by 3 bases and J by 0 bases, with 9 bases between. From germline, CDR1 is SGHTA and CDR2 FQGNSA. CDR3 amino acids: CASSFAMSSYEQYF. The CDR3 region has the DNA TGTGCCAGCAGCTTCGCCATGAGCTCCTACGAGCAGTACTTC.

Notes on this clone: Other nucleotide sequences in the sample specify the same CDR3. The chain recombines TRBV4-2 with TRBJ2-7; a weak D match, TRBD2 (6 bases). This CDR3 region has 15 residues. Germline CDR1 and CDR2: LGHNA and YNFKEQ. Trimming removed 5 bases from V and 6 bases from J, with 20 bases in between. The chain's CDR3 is CASSLVGGGSSEQYF. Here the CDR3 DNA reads TGTGCCAGCAGCTTAGTTGGGGGAGGATCGTCCGAGCAGTACTTC.

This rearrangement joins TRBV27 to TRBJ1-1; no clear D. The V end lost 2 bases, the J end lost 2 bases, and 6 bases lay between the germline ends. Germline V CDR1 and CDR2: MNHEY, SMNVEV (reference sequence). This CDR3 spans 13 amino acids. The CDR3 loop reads CASSLEKNTEAFF. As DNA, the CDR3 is TGTGCCAGCAGTTTAGAGAAAAACACTGAAGCTTTCTTT.

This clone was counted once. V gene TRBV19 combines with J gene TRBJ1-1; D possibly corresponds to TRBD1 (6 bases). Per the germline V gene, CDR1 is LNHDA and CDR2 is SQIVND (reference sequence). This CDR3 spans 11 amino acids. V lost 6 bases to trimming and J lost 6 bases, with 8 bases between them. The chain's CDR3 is CASRTGAEAFF. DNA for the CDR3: TGTGCCAGTAGGACAGGCGCTGAAGCTTTCTTT.

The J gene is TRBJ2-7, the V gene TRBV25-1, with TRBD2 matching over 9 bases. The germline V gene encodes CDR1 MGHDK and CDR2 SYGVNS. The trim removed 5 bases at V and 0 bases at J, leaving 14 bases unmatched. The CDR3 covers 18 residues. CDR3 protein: CASSSSSGALFYSYEQYF. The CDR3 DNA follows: TGTGCCAGCAGTTCCTCTAGCGGGGCCTTATTTTACTCCTACGAGCAGTACTTC.

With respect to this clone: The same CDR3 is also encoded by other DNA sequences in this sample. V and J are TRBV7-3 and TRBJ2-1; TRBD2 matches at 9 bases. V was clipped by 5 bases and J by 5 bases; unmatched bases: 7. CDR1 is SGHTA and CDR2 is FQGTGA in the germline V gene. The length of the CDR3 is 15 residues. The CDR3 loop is CASSVGLAKNNEQFF. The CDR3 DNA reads TGTGCCAGCAGCGTAGGACTAGCGAAAAACAATGAGCAGTTCTTC.

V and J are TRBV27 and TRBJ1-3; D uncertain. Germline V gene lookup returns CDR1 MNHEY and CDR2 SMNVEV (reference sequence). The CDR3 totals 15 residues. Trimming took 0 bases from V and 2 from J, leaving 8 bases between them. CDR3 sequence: CASSLSGSPGNTIYF. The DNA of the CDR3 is TGTGCCAGCAGTTTATCGGGCAGTCCTGGAAACACCATATATTTT.

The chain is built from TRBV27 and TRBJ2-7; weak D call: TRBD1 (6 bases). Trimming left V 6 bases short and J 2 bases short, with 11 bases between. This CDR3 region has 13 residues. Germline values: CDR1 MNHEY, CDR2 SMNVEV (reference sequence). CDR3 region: CASSLGHAYEQYF. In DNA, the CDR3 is TGTGCCAGCAGCCTGGGACATGCCTACGAGCAGTACTTC.

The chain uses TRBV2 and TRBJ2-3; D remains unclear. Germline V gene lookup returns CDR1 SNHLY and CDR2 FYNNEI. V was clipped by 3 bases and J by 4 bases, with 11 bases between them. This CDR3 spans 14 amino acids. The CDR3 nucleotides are TGTGCCAGCAGTGACTCCCTAGTCGCAGATACGCAGTATTTT. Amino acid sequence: CASSDSLVADTQYF.

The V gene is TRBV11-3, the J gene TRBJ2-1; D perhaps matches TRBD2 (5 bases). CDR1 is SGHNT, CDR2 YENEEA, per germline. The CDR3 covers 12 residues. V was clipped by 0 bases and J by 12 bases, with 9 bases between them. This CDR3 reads CASSLEERWQFF. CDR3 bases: TGTGCCAGCAGCTTAGAAGAGCGGTGGCAGTTCTTC.

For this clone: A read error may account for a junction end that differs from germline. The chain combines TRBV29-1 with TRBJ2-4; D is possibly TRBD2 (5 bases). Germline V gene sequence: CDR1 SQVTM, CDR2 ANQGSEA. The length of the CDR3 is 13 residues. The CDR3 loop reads CSVAGIATNIQYF. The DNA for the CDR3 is TGCAGCGTTGCGGGGATAGCCACAAACATTCAGTACTTC.

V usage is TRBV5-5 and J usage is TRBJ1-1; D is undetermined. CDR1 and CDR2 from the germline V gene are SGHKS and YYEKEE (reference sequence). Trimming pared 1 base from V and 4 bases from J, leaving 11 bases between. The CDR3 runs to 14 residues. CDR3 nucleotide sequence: TGTGCCAGCAGCTTGCAATCGTGGAGCACTGAAGCTTTCTTT. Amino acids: CASSLQSWSTEAFF.

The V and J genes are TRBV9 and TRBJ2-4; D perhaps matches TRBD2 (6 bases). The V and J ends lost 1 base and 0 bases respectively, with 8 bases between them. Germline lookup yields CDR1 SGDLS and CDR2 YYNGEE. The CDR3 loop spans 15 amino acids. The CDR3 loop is CASSVRAGAKNIQYF. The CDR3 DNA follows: TGTGCCAGCAGCGTAAGAGCGGGAGCCAAAAACATTCAGTACTTC.

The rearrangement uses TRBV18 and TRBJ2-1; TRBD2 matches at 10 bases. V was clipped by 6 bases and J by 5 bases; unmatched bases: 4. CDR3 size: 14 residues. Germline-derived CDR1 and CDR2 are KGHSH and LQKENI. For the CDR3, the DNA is TGTGCCAGCTCTCAACTAGCGGGGAACAATGAGCAGTTCTTC. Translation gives CASSQLAGNNEQFF.

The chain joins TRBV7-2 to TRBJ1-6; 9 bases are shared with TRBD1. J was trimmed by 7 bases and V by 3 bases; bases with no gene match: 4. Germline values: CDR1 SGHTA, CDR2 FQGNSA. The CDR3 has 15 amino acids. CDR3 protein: CASSLGTGNNSPLHF. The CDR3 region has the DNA TGTGCCAGCAGCTTGGGGACAGGGAACAATTCACCCCTCCACTTT.

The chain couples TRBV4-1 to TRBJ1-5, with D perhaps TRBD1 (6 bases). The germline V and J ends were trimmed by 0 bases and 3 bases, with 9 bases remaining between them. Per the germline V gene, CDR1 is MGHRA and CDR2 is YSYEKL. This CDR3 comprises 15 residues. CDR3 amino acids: CASSQEDSDNQPQHF. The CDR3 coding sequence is TGCGCCAGCAGCCAAGAGGACAGCGACAATCAGCCCCAGCATTTT.

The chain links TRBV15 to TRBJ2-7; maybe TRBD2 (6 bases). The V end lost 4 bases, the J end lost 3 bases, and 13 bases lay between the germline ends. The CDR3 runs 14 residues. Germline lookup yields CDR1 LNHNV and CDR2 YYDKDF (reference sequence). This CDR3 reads CATSIQLGGYEQYF. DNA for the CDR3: TGTGCCACCAGCATTCAGTTGGGGGGCTACGAGCAGTACTTC.

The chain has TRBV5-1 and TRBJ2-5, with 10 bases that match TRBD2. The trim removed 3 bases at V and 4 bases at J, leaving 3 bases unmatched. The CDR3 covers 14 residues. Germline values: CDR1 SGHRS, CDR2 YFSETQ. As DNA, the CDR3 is TGCGCCAGCAGCTATCTAGCGGGGGTAGAGACCCAGTACTTC. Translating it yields CASSYLAGVETQYF.